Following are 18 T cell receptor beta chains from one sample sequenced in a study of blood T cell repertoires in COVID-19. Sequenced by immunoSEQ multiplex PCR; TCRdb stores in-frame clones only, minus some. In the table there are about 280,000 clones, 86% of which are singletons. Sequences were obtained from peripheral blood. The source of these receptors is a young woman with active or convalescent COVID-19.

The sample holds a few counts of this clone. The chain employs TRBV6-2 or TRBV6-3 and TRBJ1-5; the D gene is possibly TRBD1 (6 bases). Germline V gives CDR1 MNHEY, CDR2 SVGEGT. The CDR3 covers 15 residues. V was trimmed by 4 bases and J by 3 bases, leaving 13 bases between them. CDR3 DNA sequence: TGTGCCAGCAGTTCAATAGGACAGATCAATCAGCCCCAGCATTTT. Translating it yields CASSSIGQINQPQHF.

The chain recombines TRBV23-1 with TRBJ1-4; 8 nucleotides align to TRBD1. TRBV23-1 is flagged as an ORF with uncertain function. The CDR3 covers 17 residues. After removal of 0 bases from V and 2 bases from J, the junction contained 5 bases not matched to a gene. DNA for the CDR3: TGCGCCAGCAGTCAATCCCAGGGGGCGGCCACTAATGAAAAACTGTTTTTT. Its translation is CASSQSQGAATNEKLFF.

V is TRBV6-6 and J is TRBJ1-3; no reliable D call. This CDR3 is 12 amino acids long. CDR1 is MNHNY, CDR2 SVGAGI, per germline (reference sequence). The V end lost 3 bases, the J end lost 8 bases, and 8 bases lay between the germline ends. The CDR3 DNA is TGTGCCAGCAGTTATTCCCGGGACACCATATATTTT. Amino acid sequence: CASSYSRDTIYF.

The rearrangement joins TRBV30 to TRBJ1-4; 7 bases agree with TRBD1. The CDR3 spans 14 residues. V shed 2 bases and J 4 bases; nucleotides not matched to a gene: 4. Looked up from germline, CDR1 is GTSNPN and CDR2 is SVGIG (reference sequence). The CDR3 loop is CAWSWDRFNEKLFF. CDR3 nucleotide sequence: TGTGCCTGGAGTTGGGACAGATTTAATGAAAAACTGTTTTTT.

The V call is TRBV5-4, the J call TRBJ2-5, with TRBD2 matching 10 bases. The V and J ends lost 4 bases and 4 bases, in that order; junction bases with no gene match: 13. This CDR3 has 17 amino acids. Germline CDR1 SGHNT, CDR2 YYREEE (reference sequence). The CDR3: CASSGDQRGGLGETQYF. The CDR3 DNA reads TGTGCCAGCAGCGGGGACCAGCGGGGGGGCCTCGGAGAGACCCAGTACTTC. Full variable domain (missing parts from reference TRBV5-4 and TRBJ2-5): ETGVTQSPTHLIKTRGQQVTLRCSSQSGHNTVSWYQQALGQGPQFIFQYYREEENGRGNFPPRFSGLQFPNYSSELNVNALELDDSALYLCASSGDQRGGLGETQYFGPGTRLLVL.

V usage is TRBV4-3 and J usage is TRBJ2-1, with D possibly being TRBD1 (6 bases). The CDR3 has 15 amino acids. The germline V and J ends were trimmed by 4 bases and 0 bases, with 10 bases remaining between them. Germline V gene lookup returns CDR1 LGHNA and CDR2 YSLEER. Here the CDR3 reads CASSLGTHSYNEQFF. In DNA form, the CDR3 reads TGCGCCAGCAGCCTCGGGACACACTCCTACAATGAGCAGTTCTTC.

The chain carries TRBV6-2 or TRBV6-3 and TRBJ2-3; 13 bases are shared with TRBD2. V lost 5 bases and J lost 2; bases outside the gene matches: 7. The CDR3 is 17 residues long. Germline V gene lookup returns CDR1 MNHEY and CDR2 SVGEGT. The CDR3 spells CASSTRGLAGYTDTQYF. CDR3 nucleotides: TGTGCCAGCAGTACCCGGGGACTAGCGGGGTACACAGATACGCAGTATTTT.

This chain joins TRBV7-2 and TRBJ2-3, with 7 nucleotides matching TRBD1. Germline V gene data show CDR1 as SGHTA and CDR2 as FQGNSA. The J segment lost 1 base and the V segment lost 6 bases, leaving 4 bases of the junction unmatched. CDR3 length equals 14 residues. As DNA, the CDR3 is TGTGCCAGCAGGTCAGGGGGAGGCACAGATACGCAGTATTTT. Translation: CASRSGGGTDTQYF. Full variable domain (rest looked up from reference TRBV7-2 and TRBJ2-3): GAGVSQSPSNKVTEKGKDVELRCDPISGHTALYWYRQSLGQGLEFLIYFQGNSAPDKSGLPSDRFSAERTGGSVSTLTIQRTQQEDSAVYLCASRSGGGTDTQYFGPGTRLTVL.

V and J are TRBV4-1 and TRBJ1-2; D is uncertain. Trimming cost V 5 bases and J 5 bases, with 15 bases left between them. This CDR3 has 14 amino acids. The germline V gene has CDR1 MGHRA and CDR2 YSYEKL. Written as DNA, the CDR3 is TGCGCCAGCAGCTCTGAGGCGGGCCTTTATGGCTACACCTTC. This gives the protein CASSSEAGLYGYTF.

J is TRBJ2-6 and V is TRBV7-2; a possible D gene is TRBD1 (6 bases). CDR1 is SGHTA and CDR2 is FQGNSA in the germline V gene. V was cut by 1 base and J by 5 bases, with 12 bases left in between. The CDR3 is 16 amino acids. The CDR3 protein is CASSLDSTGWANVLTF. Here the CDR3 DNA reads TGTGCCAGCAGCTTAGATTCGACAGGCTGGGCCAACGTCCTGACTTTC.

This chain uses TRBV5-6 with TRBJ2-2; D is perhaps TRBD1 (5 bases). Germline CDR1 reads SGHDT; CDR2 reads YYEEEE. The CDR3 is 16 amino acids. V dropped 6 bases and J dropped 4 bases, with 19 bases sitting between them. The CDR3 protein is CASTSFAYRFTGELFF. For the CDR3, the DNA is TGTGCCAGCACCTCATTCGCTTACAGGTTCACCGGGGAGCTGTTTTTT.

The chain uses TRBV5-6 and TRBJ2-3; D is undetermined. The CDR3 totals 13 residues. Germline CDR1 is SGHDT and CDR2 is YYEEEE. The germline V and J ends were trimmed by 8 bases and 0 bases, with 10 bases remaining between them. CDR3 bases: TGTGCCAGTAAGCCAGCGAGCACAGATACGCAGTATTTT. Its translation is CASKPASTDTQYF.

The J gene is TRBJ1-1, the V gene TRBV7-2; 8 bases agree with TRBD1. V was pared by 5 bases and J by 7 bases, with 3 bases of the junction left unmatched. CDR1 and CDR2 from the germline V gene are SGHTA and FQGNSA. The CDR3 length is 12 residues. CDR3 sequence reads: CASSRQGLEAFF. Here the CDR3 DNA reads TGTGCCAGCAGCCGACAGGGGCTTGAAGCTTTCTTT. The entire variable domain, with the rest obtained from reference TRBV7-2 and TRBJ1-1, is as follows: GAGVSQSPSNKVTEKGKDVELRCDPISGHTALYWYRQSLGQGLEFLIYFQGNSAPDKSGLPSDRFSAERTGGSVSTLTIQRTQQEDSAVYLCASSRQGLEAFFGQGTRLTVV.

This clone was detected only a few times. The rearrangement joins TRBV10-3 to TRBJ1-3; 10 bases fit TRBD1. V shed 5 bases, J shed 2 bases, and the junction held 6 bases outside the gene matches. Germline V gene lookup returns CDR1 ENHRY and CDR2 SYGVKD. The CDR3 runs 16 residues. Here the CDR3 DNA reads TGTGCCATCAGTCAACTGGGGACAGGGGCTGGAAACACCATATATTTT. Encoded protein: CAISQLGTGAGNTIYF.

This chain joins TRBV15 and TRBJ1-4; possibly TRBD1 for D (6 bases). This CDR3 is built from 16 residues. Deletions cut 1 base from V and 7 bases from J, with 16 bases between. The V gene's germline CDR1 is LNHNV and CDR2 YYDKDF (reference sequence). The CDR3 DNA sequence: TGTGCCACCAGCAGAGGGGTGGCAGGGGAGAGTGAAAAACTGTTTTTT. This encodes CATSRGVAGESEKLFF.

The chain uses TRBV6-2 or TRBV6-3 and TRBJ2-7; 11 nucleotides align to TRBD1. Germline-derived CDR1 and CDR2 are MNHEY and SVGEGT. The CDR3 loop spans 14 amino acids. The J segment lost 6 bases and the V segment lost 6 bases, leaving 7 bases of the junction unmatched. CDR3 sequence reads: CASSHGTGGTEQYF. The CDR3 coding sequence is TGTGCCAGCAGCCACGGGACAGGGGGAACCGAGCAGTACTTC.

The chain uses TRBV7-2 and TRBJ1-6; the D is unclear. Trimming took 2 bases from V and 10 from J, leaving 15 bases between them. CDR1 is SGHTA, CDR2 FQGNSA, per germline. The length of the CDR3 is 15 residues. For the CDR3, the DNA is TGTGCCAGCAGCTTACCGGGGTCCCTCGGGTCACCCCTCCACTTT. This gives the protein CASSLPGSLGSPLHF.

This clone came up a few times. CDR3 in amino acids: CASSVLPYPGQAGDGSPLHF. The CDR3 nucleotides read TGTGCCAGCAGCGTACTCCCGTATCCGGGACAGGCTGGGGACGGCTCACCCCTCCACTTT. J is TRBJ1-6 and V is TRBV9, with TRBD1 matching 8 bases. J gave up 10 bases and V 1 base, and 22 bases lay outside the gene matches. Germline CDR1 is SGDLS and CDR2 is YYNGEE. The CDR3 length is 20 residues.